Listed below are T cell receptor beta chains from one sample, sequenced in a study of resident and recirculating memory T cells in vitiligo. Profiled with immunoSEQ multiplex PCR; TCRdb holds only in-frame clones, not every one. Here the sample spans more than 65,000 clones, roughly nine tenths being singletons. The sequenced sample consisted of blood. These receptors originate from a male donor with vitiligo. The CDR3 runs from the conserved cysteine through the conserved F or W. A D gene is named only where the DNA matches it firmly. For some rows the clone size is stated as once, few or many, or as a class when expanded; others skip it.

v_call	clone_size	d_call	j_call	cdr3_aa	cdr3_nt
TRBV19	NA	TRBD1	TRBJ1-2	CASSIAGQSSGYTF	TGTGCCAGTAGTATTGCGGGACAGAGTTCCGGCTACACCTTC
TRBV4-2	once	TRBD1	TRBJ2-2	CASSHKDGTVNTGELFF	TGTGCCAGCAGCCATAAGGACGGGACAGTGAACACCGGGGAGCTGTTTTTT
TRBV4-3	NA	NA	TRBJ2-3	CASSQVWPGTSTDTQYF	TGCGCCAGCAGCCAAGTCTGGCCAGGGACTAGCACAGATACGCAGTATTTT
TRBV5-4	NA	NA	TRBJ2-7	CASSSAAGMIHEQYF	TGTGCCAGCAGCTCTGCCGCAGGGATGATCCACGAGCAGTACTTC
TRBV7-3	NA	NA	TRBJ2-3	CASSLIGGISTDTQYF	TGTGCCAGCAGCTTAATAGGCGGGATTAGCACAGATACGCAGTATTTT
TRBV6-6	few	NA	TRBJ1-2	CASTHGGRTNYGYTF	TGTGCCAGCACCCATGGGGGCAGAACTAACTATGGCTACACCTTC
TRBV7-9	few	NA	TRBJ1-1	CASSLLGENTEAFF	TGTGCCAGCAGCTTACTGGGAGAGAACACTGAAGCTTTCTTT
TRBV5-1	NA	NA	TRBJ2-1	CASSLAPYNEQFF	TGCGCCAGCAGCTTGGCCCCTTACAATGAGCAGTTCTTC
TRBV4-3	NA	TRBD1	TRBJ2-3	CASSPGTGTDTQYF	TGCGCCAGCAGCCCCGGGACAGGGACAGATACGCAGTATTTT
TRBV7-2	NA	TRBD2	TRBJ2-3	CASSSRLAGGPDTQYF	TGTGCCAGCAGCTCCCGACTAGCGGGGGGGCCAGATACGCAGTATTTT
TRBV2	NA	NA	TRBJ2-7	CASNPQGNSYEQYF	TGTGCCAGCAATCCACAGGGAAACTCCTACGAGCAGTACTTC